These 30 T cell receptor beta chains were all obtained from the same sample, sequenced in a study of T cell responses to AZD1222 COVID-19 vaccine. Using immunoSEQ multiplex PCR, the repertoire was profiled, and TCRdb retains in-frame clones only, with some absent. The sample lists 130,000 or so clones, just over 90% occurring once. This sample comprised peripheral blood, obtained on day 0 of MenACWY control vaccination. These TCRs come from an adult in good health.

The rearrangement joins TRBV6-5 to TRBJ1-2; 7 bases align to TRBD1. This CDR3 is 14 amino acids long. Germline CDR1 is MNHEY and CDR2 is SVGAGI. Losses at the gene ends were 4 bases for V and 3 bases for J; bases not matched to a gene: 5. CDR3 DNA: TGTGCCAGCAGTTTTGGGACAGCGTACTATGGCTACACCTTC. Amino acid sequence: CASSFGTAYYGYTF.

The chain is built from TRBV19 and TRBJ1-1; D gene uncertain. The CDR3 is 11 residues long. The V gene's germline CDR1 is LNHDA and CDR2 SQIVND (reference sequence). V lost 6 bases to trimming and J lost 6 bases, with 8 bases between them. CDR3 sequence (DNA): TGTGCCAGTAGGGACGGTTCTGAAGCTTTCTTT. It codes for CASRDGSEAFF.

The J gene is TRBJ1-5, the V gene TRBV5-1; tentative D call: TRBD1 (5 bases). V lost 3 bases to trimming and J lost 2 bases, with 9 bases between them. The length of the CDR3 is 14 residues. Germline-derived CDR1 and CDR2 are SGHRS and YFSETQ. CDR3 protein: CASSSGNGNQPQHF. CDR3 nucleotides: TGCGCCAGCAGCTCAGGGAATGGCAATCAGCCCCAGCATTTT.

The CDR3 DNA reads as TGTGCCAGCAGCCTACCCTCTAATGAGGGCACTGAAGCTTTCTTT. Residues: CASSLPSNEGTEAFF. This chain connects TRBV5-4 to TRBJ1-1; D is ambiguous. V dropped 4 bases and J dropped 4 bases, with 17 bases sitting between them. This CDR3 is built from 15 residues. Germline V CDR1 and CDR2: SGHNT, YYREEE (reference sequence).

This chain uses TRBV9 with TRBJ1-6; the D gene is possibly TRBD1 (6 bases). V shed 0 bases and J shed 7 bases, with 11 bases lying between them. Germline V lookup: CDR1 SGDLS, CDR2 YYNGEE. The CDR3 totals 15 residues. The CDR3 DNA sequence: TGTGCCAGCAGCGTAGACGGACAGCCGAATTCACCCCTCCACTTT. Translated: CASSVDGQPNSPLHF.

This chain uses TRBV12-3 or TRBV12-4 with TRBJ1-3; D unclear. The V end was cut by 3 bases, the J end by 4 bases, with 7 bases between. The CDR3 loop spans 13 amino acids. In DNA form, the CDR3 reads TGTGCCAGCAGTTTCCGTTCCGGAAACACCATATATTTT. Amino acid sequence: CASSFRSGNTIYF.

V is TRBV18 and J is TRBJ1-6; TRBD1 aligns across 7 bases. CDR1 is KGHSH, CDR2 LQKENI, per germline. This CDR3 is 15 amino acids long. V gave up 5 bases and J gave up 9 bases; unmatched junction bases: 10. CDR3 DNA: TGTGCCAGCTCAGTCGACAGGGCGGGCGCTTCACCCCTCCACTTT. Translating it yields CASSVDRAGASPLHF.

J is TRBJ2-1 and V is TRBV12-5; the D gene is possibly TRBD2 (6 bases). Germline values: CDR1 LGHNT, CDR2 FRNRAP. The length of the CDR3 is 16 residues. The V and J ends lost 1 base and 3 bases respectively, with 13 bases between them. The CDR3 DNA reads TGTGCTAGTGGTTTGGAACTTAGCGGATTCTACAATGAGCAGTTCTTC. It translates to CASGLELSGFYNEQFF.

In DNA form, the CDR3 reads TGTGCCAGCAGCGTAGAGGGGATTCAGTATGGCTACACCTTC. It is translated as CASSVEGIQYGYTF. The chain has TRBV9 and TRBJ1-2, with a weak D call TRBD1 (5 bases). Germline CDR1 SGDLS, CDR2 YYNGEE. The CDR3 is 14 amino acids. Trimming took 0 bases from V and 5 from J, leaving 11 bases between them.

The V gene is TRBV10-1, the J gene TRBJ2-3; 15 bases line up with TRBD2. The ends lost 6 bases at V and 4 bases at J; junction bases unmatched: 5. The CDR3 contains 16 residues. The germline V gene has CDR1 WNHNN and CDR2 SYGVQD (reference sequence). CDR3 coding DNA: TGCGCCAGCAGCGGGACTAGCGGGAGGCCGCCAGATACGCAGTATTTT. Amino acids: CASSGTSGRPPDTQYF.

CDR3 DNA: TGTGCCACCAGTGATTCTACAGCGGGGGGTTATGATACGCAGTATTTT. This encodes CATSDSTAGGYDTQYF. This rearrangement joins TRBV24-1 to TRBJ2-3; 9 nucleotides line up with TRBD2. V lost 2 bases and J lost 6; bases outside the gene matches: 8. The CDR3 spans 16 residues. Germline CDR1 KGHDR, CDR2 SFDVKD.

This clone occurred a few times. The rearrangement joins TRBV11-2 to TRBJ2-1; 9 bases agree with TRBD2. This CDR3 contains 14 residues. V lost 5 bases, J lost 15 bases, and 14 bases stayed unmatched. CDR1 is SGHAT, CDR2 FQNNGV, per germline. The CDR3 loop is CASSRQREVPFPFF. The CDR3 region has the DNA TGTGCCAGCAGCCGGCAGCGGGAGGTCCCGTTTCCGTTCTTC.

The chain employs TRBV19 and TRBJ1-1; TRBD1 might be the D (5 bases). Trimming stripped 3 bases from V and 4 bases from J, with 12 bases between. Looked up from germline, CDR1 is LNHDA and CDR2 is SQIVND (reference sequence). CDR3 size: 14 residues. The CDR3 reads CASSIHPGTTEAFF. The CDR3 nucleotides read TGTGCCAGTAGTATTCATCCAGGGACCACTGAAGCTTTCTTT.

This rearrangement joins TRBV7-3 to TRBJ1-2; no firm D call. Germline V gives CDR1 SGHTA, CDR2 FQGTGA. This CDR3 comprises 15 residues. The V end was cut by 5 bases, the J end by 5 bases, with 18 bases between. Here the CDR3 DNA reads TGTGCCAGCAGCCCAAGGTCGGGGTTGGGGTATGGCTACACCTTC. Protein sequence: CASSPRSGLGYGYTF. Filled out from reference TRBV7-3 and TRBJ1-2, the complete variable domain reads GAGVSQTPSNKVTEKGKYVELRCDPISGHTALYWYRQSLGQGPEFLIYFQGTGAADDSGLPNDRFFAVRPEGSVSTLKIQRTERGDSAVYLCASSPRSGLGYGYTFGSGTRLTVV.

This chain connects TRBV5-1 to TRBJ1-1; D gene uncertain. Trimming shortened V by 0 bases and J by 2 bases, and 11 bases separated the two germline ends. The CDR3 sequence is 15 residues long. Looked up from germline, CDR1 is SGHRS and CDR2 is YFSETQ. CDR3: CASSLALFQNTEAFF. CDR3 nucleotide sequence: TGCGCCAGCAGCTTGGCACTTTTTCAAAACACTGAAGCTTTCTTT.

V and J are TRBV28 and TRBJ2-1; 8 bases are shared with TRBD2. CDR1 and CDR2 from the germline V gene are MDHEN and SYDVKM. CDR3 length: 18 amino acids. Trimming cost V 1 base and J 9 bases; bases outside gene matches: 17. CDR3 coding DNA: TGTGCCAGCAGTTTATATATTCCGGGACTAGTGGGACCCGGTGAGCAGTTCTTC. This codes for CASSLYIPGLVGPGEQFF.

The V gene is TRBV25-1, the J gene TRBJ1-2; TRBD1 might be the D (5 bases). The CDR3 loop spans 15 amino acids. Deletions cut 5 bases from V and 4 bases from J, with 17 bases between. Germline V gene data show CDR1 as MGHDK and CDR2 as SYGVNS. The CDR3, as DNA: TGTGCCAGCAGTCCTCCCGGGTCGGGGGGCTATGGCTACACCTTC. Amino acid sequence: CASSPPGSGGYGYTF.

The J gene is TRBJ2-3, the V gene TRBV28; a possible D gene is TRBD2 (6 bases). V was pared by 3 bases and J by 7 bases, with 14 bases between. The CDR3 is 14 residues long. Looked up from germline, CDR1 is MDHEN and CDR2 is SYDVKM. The chain's CDR3 is CASSLQGLTYTQYF. DNA of the CDR3: TGTGCCAGCAGTTTGCAGGGACTGACCTATACGCAGTATTTT.

The chain is built from TRBV19 and TRBJ1-1; no definite D call. The CDR3 covers 13 residues. Deletions cut 3 bases from V and 1 base from J, with 6 bases between. CDR1 LNHDA and CDR2 SQIVND come from the germline V gene (reference sequence). The DNA for the CDR3 is TGTGCCAGTAGTATTTCGGGGAACACTGAAGCTTTCTTT. Translating it yields CASSISGNTEAFF.

The gene calls are TRBV5-5 and TRBJ1-1, with TRBD1 as a possible D gene (5 bases). The CDR3 is 14 amino acids. Trimming cost V 9 bases and J 0 bases, with 15 bases left between them. CDR1 is SGHKS and CDR2 is YYEKEE in the germline V gene (reference sequence). The CDR3 region is CATSEGVMNTEAFF. The DNA of the CDR3 is TGTGCCACCTCCGAAGGGGTCATGAACACTGAAGCTTTCTTT.

The DNA of the CDR3 is TGCGCCAGCAGCCAAGCCGGGGCAGGGGGAGGCTACACCTTC. It is translated as CASSQAGAGGGYTF. This chain connects TRBV4-1 to TRBJ1-2; 7 positions agree with TRBD1. J was trimmed by 8 bases and V by 1 base; bases with no gene match: 7. In germline, CDR1 is MGHRA, CDR2 YSYEKL. This CDR3 is built from 14 residues.

The chain employs TRBV7-9 and TRBJ2-1, with TRBD1 matching 7 bases. The length of the CDR3 is 13 residues. The germline CDR1 and CDR2 sequences are SEHNR and FQNEAQ (reference sequence). V was pared by 6 bases and J by 6 bases, with 5 bases of the junction left unmatched. The CDR3 nucleotides read TGTGCCAGCAGACAGGACAGGTCCAATGAGCAGTTCTTC. Translation gives CASRQDRSNEQFF.

V is TRBV5-6 and J is TRBJ2-1; 9 bases are shared with TRBD2. CDR1 and CDR2 (germline): SGHDT, YYEEEE. This CDR3 has 17 residues. Trimming took 2 bases from V and 6 from J; bases not matched to a gene: 12. CDR3 region: CASSFYGGGAESNEQFF. Written as DNA, the CDR3 is TGTGCCAGCAGCTTCTATGGCGGGGGGGCCGAGTCCAATGAGCAGTTCTTC.

This clone was detected once. This chain uses TRBV6-1 with TRBJ1-1; TRBD1 aligns across 7 bases. This CDR3 is 14 amino acids long. The germline V gene encodes CDR1 MNHNS and CDR2 SASEGT. The V gene end was trimmed by 2 bases and the J gene end by 5 bases; junction bases not matched to a gene: 5. The CDR3: CASSEKGANTEAFF. The CDR3, as DNA: TGTGCCAGCAGTGAAAAGGGGGCAAATACTGAAGCTTTCTTT.

This clone was counted a single time. The V and J genes are TRBV5-8 and TRBJ1-2; maybe TRBD1 (6 bases). The germline V gene encodes CDR1 SGHTS and CDR2 YDEGEE. V was clipped by 1 base and J by 0 bases, with 16 bases between them. The CDR3 length is 17 residues. The CDR3 is CASSLRQRGGANYGYTF. The DNA of the CDR3 is TGTGCCAGCAGCTTGAGGCAGAGGGGGGGTGCTAACTATGGCTACACCTTC.

DNA for the CDR3: TGTGCCAGCAGCGTAGCGACAGCTCTAGCGAACACCGGGGAGCTGTTTTTT. This sequence encodes CASSVATALANTGELFF. The chain joins TRBV9 to TRBJ2-2, with D possibly matching TRBD1 (5 bases). The germline V gene has CDR1 SGDLS and CDR2 YYNGEE. The CDR3 is 17 amino acids. The V end lost 0 bases, the J end lost 0 bases, and 12 bases lay between the germline ends. Looking up the rest from reference TRBV9 and TRBJ2-2 gives the full variable domain: DSGVTQTPKHLITATGQRVTLRCSPRSGDLSVYWYQQSLDQGLQFLIQYYNGEERAKGNILERFSAQQFPDLHSELNLSSLELGDSALYFCASSVATALANTGELFFGEGSRLTVL.

V gene TRBV12-3 or TRBV12-4 combines with J gene TRBJ1-1, with D perhaps TRBD1 (5 bases). This CDR3 region has 13 residues. V was trimmed by 3 bases and J by 1 base, leaving 6 bases between them. The CDR3 loop reads CASSFDRNTEAFF. CDR3 in DNA: TGTGCCAGCAGTTTCGACAGGAACACTGAAGCTTTCTTT.

V usage is TRBV5-1 and J usage is TRBJ2-2; D perhaps matches TRBD2 (6 bases). Trimming took 4 bases from V and 1 from J, leaving 14 bases between them. Germline lookup yields CDR1 SGHRS and CDR2 YFSETQ. The CDR3 totals 16 residues. CDR3 amino acids: CASSQVVGLNTGELFF. CDR3 nucleotides: TGCGCCAGCAGCCAAGTAGTGGGACTGAACACCGGGGAGCTGTTTTTT. Using reference TRBV5-1 and TRBJ2-2 for the parts outside the CDR3, the full variable domain is KAGVTQTPRYLIKTRGQQVTLSCSPISGHRSVSWYQQTPGQGLQFLFEYFSETQRNKGNFPGRFSGRQFSNSRSEMNVSTLELGDSALYLCASSQVVGLNTGELFFGEGSRLTVL.

This rearrangement joins TRBV2 to TRBJ1-3; no clear D gene. The CDR3 is 16 residues long. Germline-derived CDR1 and CDR2 are SNHLY and FYNNEI. Deletions cut 8 bases from V and 2 bases from J, with 19 bases between. CDR3 coding DNA: TGTGCCAGCGATGAGGGCCCGGGGAGTACTGGAAACACCATATATTTT. Translation: CASDEGPGSTGNTIYF. Combining the CDR3 with reference TRBV2 and TRBJ1-3 gives the whole variable domain EPEVTQTPSHQVTQMGQEVILRCVPISNHLYFYWYRQILGQKVEFLVSFYNNEISEKSEIFDDQFSVERPDGSNFTLKIRSTKLEDSAMYFCASDEGPGSTGNTIYFGEGSWLTVV.

This rearrangement joins TRBV6-2 or TRBV6-3 to TRBJ1-5; tentatively, D is TRBD1 (5 bases). The CDR3 runs 14 residues. Germline loops: CDR1 MNHEY, CDR2 SVGEGT. V lost 6 bases and J lost 5, with 14 bases in between. CDR3 region: CASSRGVPDQPQHF. The CDR3 DNA reads as TGTGCCAGCAGCCGGGGGGTACCCGATCAGCCCCAGCATTTT.